This T cell receptor (beta chain) was captured in a study of regulatory T cells in long-lasting Graves disease. This clonotype has a count of ten or more. Per germline, CDR1 MNHEY and CDR2 SMNVEV (reference sequence). The CDR3 is made up of 15 amino acids. V was clipped by 4 bases and J by 3 bases, with 15 bases between them. Sample time point: newly diagnosed GD, antithyroid drugs for less than 3 months. The TCR library was made from RNA extracted from PBMCs. The TCR beta library used iRepertoire HTBI primers with Arm-PCR amplification of CDR3. One entry per CDR3 protein results from TCRdb running MiXCR on the multiplex PCR reads. The data hold about 220,000 distinct CDR3 sequences, with roughly 19% observed a single time. These data were also filed under a second study, of T cells in Graves' hyperthyroidism and ophthalmopathy.

V and J are TRBV27 and TRBJ2-5; D is undetermined. This clonotype was obtained from a woman aged 25 to 39 with Graves disease. The sample here was peripheral blood mononuclear cells (PBMCs), taken at new diagnosis, from a patient treated with antithyroid drugs. In DNA, the CDR3 is TGTGCCAGCAGTTCGCCCAGGACCTCTGAAGAGACCCAGTACTTC. Its translation: CASSSPRTSEETQYF.